The 19 T cell receptor beta chains reported below all come from one sample, sequenced in a study of CD8+ T cells in alopecia areata. TCR sequencing used cDNA made by reverse transcription of extracted RNA. Some clones are missing from TCRdb's copy, which holds only in-frame ones; the method was immunoSEQ multiplex PCR. The table has around 180,000 clones, 50% to 70% seen once. Noted treatment: oral pan-JAK inhibitor, 5-10 mg twice daily. Sequences were derived from CD4+ T cells sorted from blood, sampled at approximately week 49, from a patient treated with tofacitinib. These TCRs come from a human donor with alopecia areata.

V and J are TRBV30 and TRBJ1-1; perhaps TRBD1 as D (6 bases). There are 12 residues in the CDR3. Germline V gives CDR1 GTSNPN, CDR2 SVGIG (reference sequence). DNA of the CDR3: TGTGCGGGGGCAGCTTGGAACACTGAAGCTTTCTTT. Its translation: CAGAAWNTEAFF.

The V call is TRBV5-6, the J call TRBJ2-3; D is unclear. Trimming took off 0 bases at V and 0 bases at J, with 8 bases between the two ends. This CDR3 has 15 residues. Germline values: CDR1 SGHDT, CDR2 YYEEEE. The CDR3 DNA sequence: TGTGCCAGCAGCTTGGGTACAGTCAGCACAGATACGCAGTATTTT. Its protein product is CASSLGTVSTDTQYF.

This clone occurred a few times. The chain is built from TRBV29-1 and TRBJ2-3; unclear D gene. Germline V gene data show CDR1 as SQVTM and CDR2 as ANQGSEA. The CDR3 runs to 10 residues. Trimming shortened V by 4 bases and J by 4 bases, and 3 bases separated the two germline ends. Here the CDR3 DNA reads TGCAGCGTTGGGGCAGATACGCAGTATTTT. This translates into CSVGADTQYF.

This rearrangement joins TRBV30 to TRBJ2-7, with a possible D match to TRBD2 (5 bases). The germline V and J ends were trimmed by 0 bases and 0 bases, with 9 bases remaining between them. The CDR3 runs to 14 residues. Germline CDR1 reads GTSNPN; CDR2 reads SVGIG (reference sequence). CDR3 DNA: TGTGCCTGGAGTGTGAGGGCTTACTCCTACGAGCAGTACTTC. The encoded protein is CAWSVRAYSYEQYF.

The rearrangement uses TRBV15 and TRBJ2-3; TRBD2 matches 10 bases. Germline assignment: CDR1 LNHNV and CDR2 YYDKDF (reference sequence). Trimming removed 2 bases from V and 1 base from J; junction bases left unmatched: 0. The CDR3 has 15 residues. CDR3 nucleotide sequence: TGTGCCACCAGCAGACTAGCGGGGGGCACAGATACGCAGTATTTT. Translated: CATSRLAGGTDTQYF.

This clone came up many times. The chain is built from TRBV7-2 and TRBJ2-1, with a weak D call TRBD1 (5 bases). Germline CDR1 and CDR2: SGHTA and FQGNSA. This CDR3 is built from 14 residues. V dropped 1 base and J dropped 6 bases, with 10 bases sitting between them. Here the CDR3 reads CASSLVGQGNEQFF. DNA for the CDR3: TGTGCCAGCAGCTTAGTGGGCCAGGGCAATGAGCAGTTCTTC.

The gene calls are TRBV7-2 and TRBJ2-7; no definite D call. Trimming pared 0 bases from V and 2 bases from J, leaving 5 bases between. Germline CDR1 SGHTA, CDR2 FQGNSA. This CDR3 is built from 13 residues. The CDR3 region is CASSLAETYEQYF. For the CDR3, the DNA is TGTGCCAGCAGCTTAGCTGAAACCTACGAGCAGTACTTC.

The chain couples TRBV30 to TRBJ1-2, with unresolved D. Trimming removed 2 bases from V and 11 bases from J, with 15 bases in between. This CDR3 region has 12 residues. Germline CDR1 reads GTSNPN; CDR2 reads SVGIG (reference sequence). CDR3 in DNA: TGTGCCTGGAGTCATCTGGGGATACAGTACACCTTC. Protein product: CAWSHLGIQYTF.

This sequence joins TRBV9 and TRBJ1-1; 10 bases are shared with TRBD1. Germline assignment: CDR1 SGDLS and CDR2 YYNGEE. This CDR3 comprises 15 residues. Trimming cost V 0 bases and J 6 bases; bases outside gene matches: 5. DNA for the CDR3: TGTGCCAGCAGCGTAGATTTAGGACAGGGGGCTGAAGCTTTCTTT. Its protein product is CASSVDLGQGAEAFF.

This clone was seen a handful of times. For the CDR3, the DNA is TGTGCCAGCAGCTCTACGAGGGCAGTTAAGGAGCAGTACTTC. Protein product: CASSSTRAVKEQYF. The J gene is TRBJ2-7, the V gene TRBV7-2; tentative D call: TRBD2 (5 bases). CDR3 size: 14 residues. Between the trimmed V and J ends, which lost 4 bases and 7 bases, there was a span of 17 bases. CDR1 is SGHTA and CDR2 is FQGNSA in the germline V gene.

This clone appeared a few times. The V and J genes are TRBV7-2 and TRBJ1-1, with D unresolved. The CDR3 is 13 residues long. Germline-derived CDR1 and CDR2 are SGHTA and FQGNSA. The ends were cut back, 5 bases at V and 5 bases at J, with 12 bases in the middle. This chain's CDR3 is CASSPQLGTEAFF. For the CDR3, the DNA is TGTGCCAGCAGCCCTCAACTGGGGACTGAAGCTTTCTTT. The full variable domain, with the rest looked up from reference TRBV7-2 and TRBJ1-1, is GAGVSQSPSNKVTEKGKDVELRCDPISGHTALYWYRQSLGQGLEFLIYFQGNSAPDKSGLPSDRFSAERTGGSVSTLTIQRTQQEDSAVYLCASSPQLGTEAFFGQGTRLTVV.

The V and J genes are TRBV2 and TRBJ2-7; 10 nucleotides agree with TRBD1. The CDR3 is 13 amino acids. Germline-derived CDR1 and CDR2 are SNHLY and FYNNEI. The trim removed 5 bases at V and 6 bases at J, leaving 4 bases unmatched. For the CDR3, the DNA is TGTGCCAGCAGTAGGGACAGGGGAGGCGAGCAGTACTTC. Translated, it gives CASSRDRGGEQYF.

The chain combines TRBV2 with TRBJ2-7, with TRBD1 matching 10 bases. This CDR3 spans 14 amino acids. Germline loops: CDR1 SNHLY, CDR2 FYNNEI. After removal of 5 bases from V and 3 bases from J, the junction contained 4 bases not matched to a gene. The CDR3 nucleotides are TGTGCCAGCAGTCTCGGACAGGGGGTCTACGAGCAGTACTTC. Translated: CASSLGQGVYEQYF.

A single count supports this clone. J is TRBJ1-2 and V is TRBV7-2; weak D call: TRBD1 (6 bases). The V and J ends lost 5 bases and 8 bases respectively, with 21 bases between them. This CDR3 has 15 amino acids. CDR1 is SGHTA, CDR2 FQGNSA, per germline. The CDR3 DNA follows: TGTGCCAGCAGCCCCGGGACACGGATTTTAGGGGGCTACACCTTC. It encodes CASSPGTRILGGYTF.

The CDR3 coding sequence is TGCAGCGTTGTAGGGGTTCATGACACCTCCTTGGCCTACGAGCAGTACTTC. Translating it yields CSVVGVHDTSLAYEQYF. J is TRBJ2-5 and V is TRBV29-1; possibly TRBD1 for D (5 bases). The J call may be incorrect, as the DNA end agrees better with TRBJ2-7. Germline loops: CDR1 SQVTM, CDR2 ANQGSEA. This CDR3 has 17 residues.

V and J are TRBV9 and TRBJ2-5; TRBD2 agrees at 9 bases. V lost 0 bases and J lost 3; bases outside the gene matches: 0. This CDR3 comprises 14 residues. Germline lookup yields CDR1 SGDLS and CDR2 YYNGEE. The CDR3 loop is CASSVGLAEETQYF. CDR3 bases: TGTGCCAGCAGCGTAGGACTAGCGGAAGAGACCCAGTACTTC. The full variable domain, completed using reference TRBV9 and TRBJ2-5, is DSGVTQTPKHLITATGQRVTLRCSPRSGDLSVYWYQQSLDQGLQFLIQYYNGEERAKGNILERFSAQQFPDLHSELNLSSLELGDSALYFCASSVGLAEETQYFGPGTRLLVL.

The chain combines TRBV27 with TRBJ2-7; tentative D call: TRBD1 (6 bases). Germline V gene lookup returns CDR1 MNHEY and CDR2 SMNVEV (reference sequence). V lost 6 bases, J lost 5 bases, and 11 bases lay in between. CDR3 length: 12 amino acids. As DNA, the CDR3 is TGTGCCAGCAGCGGGGACAATAACGAGCAGTACTTC. It codes for CASSGDNNEQYF.

V and J are TRBV30 and TRBJ1-2; TRBD1 is a possible D gene (5 bases). CDR3 length: 13 amino acids. CDR1 and CDR2 (germline): GTSNPN, SVGIG (reference sequence). Trimming shortened V by 4 bases and J by 4 bases, and 13 bases separated the two germline ends. The DNA of the CDR3 is TGTGCCTGGAAGGTGCAGGGCGCCTATGGCTACACCTTC. This sequence encodes CAWKVQGAYGYTF.

The gene calls are TRBV19 and TRBJ1-2; tentative D call: TRBD1 (6 bases). CDR1 and CDR2 (germline): LNHDA, SQIVND (reference sequence). The CDR3 covers 15 residues. Trimming pared 4 bases from V and 2 bases from J, leaving 14 bases between. The CDR3 here is CASSTPRGANYGYTF. In nucleotides, the CDR3 is TGTGCCAGTAGTACCCCTCGGGGGGCCAACTATGGCTACACCTTC. Full variable domain (rest looked up from reference TRBV19 and TRBJ1-2): DGGITQSPKYLFRKEGQNVTLSCEQNLNHDAMYWYRQDPGQGLRLIYYSQIVNDFQKGDIAEGYSVSREKKESFPLTVTSAQKNPTAFYLCASSTPRGANYGYTFGSGTRLTVV.